The clone carrying this T cell receptor (beta chain) was counted at least ten times. The entry originates in a study of T cell repertoires in cytomegalovirus infection. TCRdb reanalysed the reads using MiXCR and keeps one entry per CDR3 protein. Among 150,000 to 190,000 distinct CDR3 sequences, about a quarter were seen once, and the ten largest hold 9.5% to 13%. CDR3 length: 14 amino acids. Between the trimmed V and J ends, which lost 2 bases and 6 bases, there was a span of 13 bases. Germline CDR1 and CDR2: SGHDN and FVKESK. Sequencing was done on a sample of PBMCs. The receptor comes from a human donor in good health (CMV status not recorded). Some clones in this sample may be carry-over from other donors' samples. The chain joins TRBV14 to TRBJ1-2; D gene uncertain. The CDR3 loop is CASSQIQSGNGYTF. The CDR3 coding sequence is TGTGCCAGCAGCCAAATACAATCCGGAAATGGCTACACCTTC.